A selection of T cell receptor beta chains follows, all from one sample in a study of T cell changes during pregnancy in multiple sclerosis. Assay used: immunoSEQ multiplex PCR; TCRdb lists only in-frame clones, some missing. In the table there are approximately 70,000 clones, around nine tenths of which are singletons. This sample comprised peripheral blood, obtained in the third trimester of pregnancy. The receptor set was obtained from a female donor with multiple sclerosis, enrolled in a pregnancy study. Each CDR3 is given with its conserved first and last residue. The order of the fields is V gene, D gene, J gene, clone size, CDR3 DNA, CDR3 protein. A D gene is named only where the DNA matches it firmly. A row's size may be missing; if present it is once, few, many or a size class.

TRBV2	NA	TRBJ1-3	NA	TGTGCCAGCAAATCCCAGGGGATGGACACCATATATTTT	CASKSQGMDTIYF
TRBV5-1	TRBD1	TRBJ1-1	NA	TGCGCCAGCAGCTTTTACCAGGGGGCGCGAGTCCCTGAAGCTTTCTTT	CASSFYQGARVPEAFF
TRBV2	TRBD2	TRBJ2-2	NA	TGTGCCAGCAGTGAAGCGGGAGGGCGTCCCGGGGAGCTGTTTTTT	CASSEAGGRPGELFF
TRBV9	TRBD2	TRBJ2-3	NA	TGTGCCAGCAGCGTAACTAGCGGGAGCACAGATACGCAGTATTTT	CASSVTSGSTDTQYF
TRBV2	NA	TRBJ1-1	NA	TGTGCCAGCAGTGTGATACTCCTGAACACTGAAGCTTTCTTT	CASSVILLNTEAFF
TRBV19	TRBD2	TRBJ2-2	NA	TGTGCCAGTAGTGCGGGACTAGGGGAGCTGTTTTTT	CASSAGLGELFF
TRBV25-1	NA	TRBJ1-1	NA	TGTGCCAGCAGTGATTCCGGGAGGGCTGAGAACACTGAAGCTTTCTTT	CASSDSGRAENTEAFF
TRBV7-2	TRBD2	TRBJ2-5	NA	TGTGCCAGCAGCTGGGGATTTAGCGGGAGTATAGGAAAGACCCAGTACTTC	CASSWGFSGSIGKTQYF
TRBV7-9	NA	TRBJ2-7	NA	TGTGCCAGCAGCAGGAGCGAAAGACTCTCCTACGAGCAGTACTTC	CASSRSERLSYEQYF
TRBV2	NA	TRBJ2-2	few	TGTGCCAGCTCCCCCTTAAACCCTAGCACGGTTAACACCGGGGAGCTGTTTTTT	CASSPLNPSTVNTGELFF
TRBV25-1	NA	TRBJ2-7	NA	TGTGCCAGCAGTGAGAACTACTACGAGCAGTACTTC	CASSENYYEQYF
TRBV6-1	TRBD2	TRBJ2-2	NA	TGTGCCAGCAGTGAACGGGGGGGCGGTGACACCGGGGAGCTGTTTTTT	CASSERGGGDTGELFF
TRBV19	NA	TRBJ1-5	NA	TGTGCCAGTAGTATAGAAAGTTCGGGGTCGGACAGTAGCAATCAGCCCCAGCATTTT	CASSIESSGSDSSNQPQHF
TRBV28	TRBD1	TRBJ2-7	NA	TGTGCCAGCAGTTCTGACAGGGCCGCCTACGAGCAGTACTTC	CASSSDRAAYEQYF
TRBV2	NA	TRBJ2-3	NA	TGTGCCAGCAGTGAACAGGCGGATACGCAGTATTTT	CASSEQADTQYF
TRBV2	NA	TRBJ2-1	NA	TGTGCCAGCAGTGTTGTCGACACGACAACCTACAATGAGCAGTTCTTC	CASSVVDTTTYNEQFF
TRBV28	NA	TRBJ2-7	many	TGTGCCAGCAGTTTACCGGGACTCGCCTACGAGCAGTACTTC	CASSLPGLAYEQYF
TRBV7-9	NA	TRBJ2-1	NA	TGTGCCAGCAGCCCCCCACTAGAAATTGAGCAGTTCTTC	CASSPPLEIEQFF
TRBV7-3	NA	TRBJ2-3	NA	TGTGCCAGCAGCTTAATAGGCGGAGGGGGGGGGACGCAGTATTTT	CASSLIGGGGGTQYF
TRBV19	NA	TRBJ2-7	NA	TGTGCCAGTAGTAACCAGGGTGGCTACGAGCAGTACTTC	CASSNQGGYEQYF
TRBV10-3	TRBD1	TRBJ1-4	once	TGTGCCATCAGTGAAGGGGTGGGGACAGGCGCTGAAAAACTGTTTTTT	CAISEGVGTGAEKLFF
TRBV30	NA	TRBJ1-1	NA	TGTGCCTGGAGTGTCAGGGGAGTAATCACTGAAGCTTTCTTT	CAWSVRGVITEAFF
TRBV2	NA	TRBJ1-1	NA	TGTGTCGTGGACTCCCGGAAGAGGGCTGAAGCTTTCTTT	CVVDSRKRAEAFF